This is a list of T cell receptor beta chains from one sample in a study of blood T cell repertoires in COVID-19. Assay: immunoSEQ multiplex PCR; the TCRdb copy retains only in-frame clones and omits some. This sample yields 110,000 to 150,000 clones, of which roughly 91% are seen a single time; roughly 2.9% belongs to the top ten. The sample consisted of peripheral blood. The source is a man aged 55 to 70 with active or convalescent COVID-19. CDR3s include the opening cysteine and the closing phenylalanine or tryptophan. The order of the fields is J gene, V gene, clone size, CDR3 length, D gene, CDR3 DNA, CDR3 protein. A D gene is named only where the DNA matches it firmly. A clone size is listed for some rows: how often the clone was seen (once, few, many), or a class if it is expanded.

j_gene: TRBJ2-2
v_gene: TRBV2
abundance: -
len: 15
d_gene: TRBD2
CDR3nt: TGTGCCAGCAGGCCCCTCAGCGGGGGGGCCGGGGAGCTGTTTTTT
CDR3aa: CASRPLSGGAGELFF

j_gene: TRBJ2-4
v_gene: TRBV19
abundance: -
len: 16
d_gene: -
CDR3nt: TGTGCCAGTAGTATGGGAGGGGGGGGAGCCAAAAACATTCAGTACTTC
CDR3aa: CASSMGGGGAKNIQYF

j_gene: TRBJ1-1
v_gene: TRBV20-1
abundance: -
len: 18
d_gene: -
CDR3nt: TGCAGTGCTAGTTTGAATTTTAATGAACGGGGGGGGTTCACTGAAGCTTTCTTT
CDR3aa: CSASLNFNERGGFTEAFF

j_gene: TRBJ2-7
v_gene: TRBV7-2
abundance: -
len: 15
d_gene: TRBD1
CDR3nt: TGTGCCAGCAGCTTATTTGGACAGGGGTCCTACGAGCAGTACTTC
CDR3aa: CASSLFGQGSYEQYF

j_gene: TRBJ1-6
v_gene: TRBV2
abundance: once
len: 15
d_gene: -
CDR3nt: TGTGCCAGCAGTGATCTACAGGCTCTTAATTCACCCCTCCACTTT
CDR3aa: CASSDLQALNSPLHF

j_gene: TRBJ2-5
v_gene: TRBV6-1
abundance: -
len: 17
d_gene: -
CDR3nt: TGTGCCAGCAGTGAAGCGACGACAGCTAACAAAGGTGGGACCCAGTACTTC
CDR3aa: CASSEATTANKGGTQYF

j_gene: TRBJ1-2
v_gene: TRBV28
abundance: once
len: 14
d_gene: -
CDR3nt: TGTGCCAGCAGCTACGGGCGGGGAAGGGATGGCTACACCTTC
CDR3aa: CASSYGRGRDGYTF

j_gene: TRBJ2-1
v_gene: TRBV5-1
abundance: -
len: 12
d_gene: -
CDR3nt: TGCGCCAGCAGCTGGAGGGGGGGTGAGCAGTTCTTC
CDR3aa: CASSWRGGEQFF

j_gene: TRBJ1-6
v_gene: TRBV4-3
abundance: -
len: 14
d_gene: -
CDR3nt: TGCGCCAGCAGCCAAGTGCGCAATAATTCACCCCCCCACTTT
CDR3aa: CASSQVRNNSPPHF

j_gene: TRBJ1-3
v_gene: TRBV24-1
abundance: -
len: 18
d_gene: TRBD1
CDR3nt: TGTGCCACCAGTGAACCCCCCGGGACAGGGGAAAAGGGAAACACCATATATTTT
CDR3aa: CATSEPPGTGEKGNTIYF

j_gene: TRBJ2-5
v_gene: TRBV9
abundance: -
len: 16
d_gene: TRBD2
CDR3nt: TGTGCCAGCGCGGGGGGCGCTAACACCGCAGAAGAGACCCAGTACTTC
CDR3aa: CASAGGANTAEETQYF

j_gene: TRBJ2-5
v_gene: TRBV6-5
abundance: once
len: 11
d_gene: TRBD1
CDR3nt: TGTGCCGCACGGACAGGGGAGACCCAGTACTTC
CDR3aa: CAARTGETQYF

j_gene: TRBJ1-3
v_gene: TRBV27
abundance: -
len: 16
d_gene: TRBD1
CDR3nt: TGTGCCAGCAGTCCCCAGGGGGCGCCGGGTGGAAACACCATATATTTT
CDR3aa: CASSPQGAPGGNTIYF

j_gene: TRBJ2-3
v_gene: TRBV28
abundance: -
len: 14
d_gene: TRBD2
CDR3nt: TGTGCCAGCCTACCTAGCGGGGGTGGAGATACGCAGTATTTT
CDR3aa: CASLPSGGGDTQYF

j_gene: TRBJ2-3
v_gene: TRBV5-1
abundance: -
len: 16
d_gene: TRBD2
CDR3nt: TGCGCCAGCAGCTGGGCGAGTAGCGGGAGCCCAGATACGCAGTATTTT
CDR3aa: CASSWASSGSPDTQYF

j_gene: TRBJ1-1
v_gene: TRBV5-8
abundance: -
len: 14
d_gene: TRBD1
CDR3nt: TGTGCCAGCAGGAACAGGGGATCGAACACTGAAGCTTTCTTT
CDR3aa: CASRNRGSNTEAFF